One and the same sample provided the 13 T cell receptor beta chains below, sequenced in a study of T cells after yellow fever vaccination. Each CDR3 protein gets one entry after TCRdb re-called the 5' RACE reads with MiXCR. The table has about 340,000 distinct CDR3 sequences, 4% seen once. The sample here was PBMCs, taken 5 days after the yellow fever booster vaccination. Every receptor here comes from a young man who received the YFV17D yellow fever vaccine.

This chain uses TRBV12-3 or TRBV12-4 with TRBJ1-5; possible D gene TRBD1, 5 bases. The V gene lost 6 bases and the J gene lost 10 bases, with 25 bases spanning the gap. The CDR3 runs 16 residues. The CDR3 DNA reads as TGTGCCAGCAGCCCATTTGGGGGACTACTGTCGGACCCCCAGCATTTT. Its translation is CASSPFGGLLSDPQHF.

This clonotype was observed a few times. The V and J genes are TRBV5-4 and TRBJ1-1; D unresolved. Trimming removed 4 bases at V and 6 bases at J, with 1 base between. Germline V lookup: CDR1 SGHNT, CDR2 YYREEE (reference sequence). The CDR3 consists of 9 residues. CDR3 coding DNA: TGTGCCAGCAGCGCTGAAGCTTTCTTT. It yields the protein CASSAEAFF.

This clonotype was observed at least ten times. The chain uses TRBV24-1 and TRBJ1-2; no definite D call. The CDR3 length is 15 residues. Trimming removed 3 bases from V and 7 bases from J, with 17 bases in between. Germline CDR1 KGHDR, CDR2 SFDVKD. Here the CDR3 reads CATSDVAPYPGGYTF. CDR3 DNA sequence: TGTGCCACCAGTGATGTTGCTCCCTACCCGGGTGGCTACACCTTC.

In its sample, this clonotype was seen a few times. The V call is TRBV10-3, the J call TRBJ2-7, with D possibly TRBD2 on 6 matching bases. Germline V gives CDR1 ENHRY, CDR2 SYGVKD. With 4 bases removed from V and 0 bases from J, the gap between germline ends came to 13 bases. The CDR3 covers 15 residues. As DNA, the CDR3 is TGTGCCATCAGTGCGGGGCGGGGAGCCTCCTACGAGCAGTACTTC. Its translation: CAISAGRGASYEQYF.

V usage is TRBV18 and J usage is TRBJ1-1, with a weak D call TRBD1 (5 bases). CDR1 is KGHSH, CDR2 LQKENI, per germline. The CDR3 is 15 amino acids. The germline V and J ends were trimmed by 3 bases and 1 base, with 12 bases remaining between them. The CDR3 coding sequence is TGTGCCAGCTCACCCGGCAGGGCCACGAACACTGAAGCTTTCTTT. This sequence encodes CASSPGRATNTEAFF.

Ten or more counts support this clonotype. The CDR3 loop is CASSLDSPNTGELFF. CDR3 nucleotide sequence: TGCGCCAGCAGCTTGGATTCCCCCAACACCGGGGAGCTGTTTTTT. The J gene is TRBJ2-2, the V gene TRBV5-1; D ambiguous. The CDR3 has 15 amino acids. V was pared by 0 bases and J by 2 bases, with 8 bases between. The V gene's germline CDR1 is SGHRS and CDR2 YFSETQ.

This rearrangement joins TRBV6-5 to TRBJ1-6, with D unresolved. The CDR3 is 14 residues long. Germline-derived CDR1 and CDR2 are MNHEY and SVGAGI. Trimming removed 0 bases at V and 10 bases at J, with 10 bases between. The CDR3, as DNA: TGTGCCAGCAGTTACTCGCCGGGCCGCTCACCCCTCCACTTT. Translated: CASSYSPGRSPLHF.

This clonotype was recorded many times. The chain links TRBV4-3 to TRBJ2-1; a possible D gene is TRBD1 (5 bases). Trimming removed 0 bases at V and 9 bases at J, with 18 bases between. The CDR3 runs to 16 residues. Germline V gives CDR1 LGHNA, CDR2 YSLEER. CDR3 DNA: TGCGCCAGCAGCCAAGATGTAAGGGGTTTACGTGGTGAGCAGTTCTTC. Translated: CASSQDVRGLRGEQFF.

This clonotype was counted a few times. J is TRBJ1-2 and V is TRBV30; D remains unclear. Germline V gene sequence: CDR1 GTSNPN, CDR2 SVGIG (reference sequence). V shed 2 bases and J shed 7 bases, with 14 bases lying between them. The CDR3 runs 13 residues. CDR3 region: CAWSPPIDGGYTF. CDR3 coding DNA: TGTGCCTGGAGTCCCCCGATTGACGGTGGCTACACCTTC.

This clonotype showed up many times. The chain recombines TRBV27 with TRBJ1-2; 10 nucleotides align to TRBD1. J was trimmed by 4 bases and V by 2 bases; bases with no gene match: 1. The CDR3 extends over 14 amino acids. In germline, CDR1 is MNHEY, CDR2 SMNVEV (reference sequence). CDR3 sequence (DNA): TGTGCCAGCAGTTTAAGGGACAGGGGCTATGGCTACACCTTC. Its translation is CASSLRDRGYGYTF.

There are a few counts of this clonotype. The chain is built from TRBV5-4 and TRBJ2-1, with TRBD1 matching over 7 bases. With V trimmed by 2 bases and J by 9 bases, 11 bases remained unmatched. This CDR3 is 15 amino acids long. Germline V gene data show CDR1 as SGHNT and CDR2 as YYREEE (reference sequence). The DNA of the CDR3 is TGTGCCAGCAGCTTAGTACAGGGGAATGCCGGTGAGCAGTTCTTC. This sequence encodes CASSLVQGNAGEQFF.

This clonotype was seen many times. V and J are TRBV28 and TRBJ1-5; D is uncertain. This CDR3 is 18 amino acids long. Trimming cost V 0 bases and J 3 bases, with 18 bases left between them. Germline V gene lookup returns CDR1 MDHEN and CDR2 SYDVKM. The CDR3 region is CASSLWNPRISYNQPQHF. In DNA, the CDR3 is TGTGCCAGCAGTTTATGGAATCCCAGGATCAGCTACAATCAGCCCCAGCATTTT.

V gene TRBV10-3 combines with J gene TRBJ1-6, with 8 positions matching TRBD1. The junction had 8 bases not matched to a gene; V was cut back by 3 bases and J by 10 bases. The CDR3 is made up of 15 amino acids. Germline V gene sequence: CDR1 ENHRY, CDR2 SYGVKD. The CDR3, as DNA: TGTGCCATCAGTGAATCGGCAGGGGGCGAATCACCCCTCCACTTT. Translating it yields CAISESAGGESPLHF.